The 14 T cell receptor beta chains listed next were all sequenced from one sample in a study of response to subunit inactivated influenza vaccine. Using its own MiXCR run on the RT-PCR reads, TCRdb lists one record per CDR3 protein. The sample holds under 550,000 distinct CDR3 sequences; 7.6% are singletons and the top ten take roughly 13%. The specimen comprised PBMCs from blood, sampled roughly 24 months after vaccination. These receptors were taken from a man aged 50-75 years who received an inactivated influenza vaccine.

This clonotype was detected only a few times. This chain connects TRBV27 to TRBJ2-1; TRBD1 matches at 8 bases. The V segment lost 4 bases and the J segment 9 bases; nucleotides outside the gene matches: 5. The CDR3 loop spans 13 amino acids. The V gene's germline CDR1 is MNHEY and CDR2 SMNVEV (reference sequence). In DNA form, the CDR3 reads TGTGCCAGCAGTTACAGGGGGGACACTGAGCAGTTCTTC. The encoded protein is CASSYRGDTEQFF.

This clonotype came up many times. The chain uses TRBV9 and TRBJ1-6; a possible D gene is TRBD1 (6 bases). V was clipped by 4 bases and J by 9 bases, with 14 bases between them. The germline CDR1 and CDR2 sequences are SGDLS and YYNGEE. The CDR3 length is 14 residues. The CDR3 spells CASSPLPRGSPLHF. In nucleotides, the CDR3 is TGTGCCAGCAGCCCATTGCCCAGGGGTTCACCCCTCCACTTT.

This clonotype showed up many times. The J gene is TRBJ1-2, the V gene TRBV5-1, with D uncertain. Per germline, CDR1 SGHRS and CDR2 YFSETQ. The CDR3 extends over 14 amino acids. Trimming pared 1 base from V and 6 bases from J, leaving 13 bases between. The CDR3 nucleotides read TGCGCCAGCAGCTTGCAGGACGGGAGTCATGGCTACACCTTC. It encodes CASSLQDGSHGYTF. Using reference TRBV5-1 and TRBJ1-2 for the parts outside the CDR3, the full variable domain is KAGVTQTPRYLIKTRGQQVTLSCSPISGHRSVSWYQQTPGQGLQFLFEYFSETQRNKGNFPGRFSGRQFSNSRSEMNVSTLELGDSALYLCASSLQDGSHGYTFGSGTRLTVV.

This clonotype was found many times. The chain has TRBV29-1 and TRBJ1-2, with 8 nucleotides matching TRBD1. The junction had 7 bases not matched to a gene; V was cut back by 8 bases and J by 8 bases. Germline-derived CDR1 and CDR2 are SQVTM and ANQGSEA. CDR3 length equals 11 residues. For the CDR3, the DNA is TGCAGCACCGGACAGGGCGCCGGCTACACCTTC. It yields the protein CSTGQGAGYTF.

The rearrangement joins TRBV5-1 to TRBJ1-2; D remains ambiguous. The CDR3 sequence is 13 residues long. Germline assignment: CDR1 SGHRS and CDR2 YFSETQ. Trimming removed 1 base from V and 6 bases from J, with 10 bases in between. CDR3 region: CASSLRTVDGYTF. The CDR3, as DNA: TGCGCCAGCAGCTTGCGGACCGTGGATGGCTACACCTTC.

The sample holds many counts of this clonotype. This chain connects TRBV6-5 to TRBJ1-2, with 11 bases matching TRBD1. Germline V gene data show CDR1 as MNHEY and CDR2 as SVGAGI. The V segment lost 0 bases and the J segment 4 bases; nucleotides outside the gene matches: 1. This CDR3 spans 15 amino acids. CDR3 in DNA: TGTGCCAGCAGTTACTCCGGGACAGGGGGCTATGGCTACACCTTC. Translating gives CASSYSGTGGYGYTF.

V gene TRBV6-2 or TRBV6-3 combines with J gene TRBJ1-5; D possibly corresponds to TRBD1 (6 bases). This CDR3 contains 13 residues. Germline-derived CDR1 and CDR2 are MNHEY and SVGEGT. Trimming took off 5 bases at V and 7 bases at J, with 12 bases between the two ends. The CDR3 loop is CASSPGGTQPQHF. As DNA, the CDR3 is TGTGCCAGCAGTCCTGGGGGCACCCAGCCCCAGCATTTT.

In this sample, this clonotype turned up many times. The V call is TRBV5-1, the J call TRBJ2-1; TRBD2 matches 9 bases. Trimming at V came to 1 base and at J to 4 bases, leaving 3 bases not matched to a gene. The V gene's germline CDR1 is SGHRS and CDR2 YFSETQ. CDR3 size: 15 residues. CDR3 amino acids: CASSLTSGLYNEQFF. The CDR3 DNA reads TGCGCCAGCAGCTTGACTAGCGGGCTTTACAATGAGCAGTTCTTC.

This clonotype was found a few times. The V call is TRBV4-3, the J call TRBJ2-2; possibly TRBD1 for D (5 bases). V lost 0 bases to trimming and J lost 2 bases, with 16 bases between them. This CDR3 comprises 18 residues. Germline assignment: CDR1 LGHNA and CDR2 YSLEER. The CDR3 region is CASSQDLVGPVNTGELFF. The CDR3 nucleotides are TGCGCCAGCAGCCAAGACCTCGTGGGGCCGGTAAACACCGGGGAGCTGTTTTTT.

This clonotype appeared a few times. V usage is TRBV5-1 and J usage is TRBJ2-7; D is perhaps TRBD1 (5 bases). Germline V lookup: CDR1 SGHRS, CDR2 YFSETQ. The CDR3 sequence is 13 residues long. V lost 4 bases to trimming and J lost 5 bases, with 13 bases between them. The CDR3 nucleotides are TGCGCCAGCAGCGTGTTAAGGGGCGACGAGCAGTACTTC. This codes for CASSVLRGDEQYF.

The chain links TRBV24-1 to TRBJ2-5, with TRBD1 identical over 8 bases. J was trimmed by 5 bases and V by 5 bases; bases with no gene match: 9. This CDR3 comprises 15 residues. Germline values: CDR1 KGHDR, CDR2 SFDVKD. The CDR3 sequence: CATSVAGQGRETQYF. The CDR3 nucleotides read TGTGCCACCAGTGTCGCTGGACAGGGTCGGGAGACCCAGTACTTC.

For the CDR3, the DNA is TGTGCCAGCAGTGAATTCCCTACTAGCGGGATAGGCTACGAGCAGTACTTC. Its protein product is CASSEFPTSGIGYEQYF. The chain employs TRBV25-1 and TRBJ2-7; 10 bases are shared with TRBD2. Germline CDR1 MGHDK, CDR2 SYGVNS. The CDR3 covers 17 residues. V lost 1 base, J lost 3 bases, and 9 bases stayed unmatched.

The rearrangement links TRBV5-1 to TRBJ2-3; D gene unclear. The V end lost 4 bases, the J end lost 0 bases, and 9 bases lay between the germline ends. The CDR3 totals 14 residues. From germline, CDR1 is SGHRS and CDR2 YFSETQ. Here the CDR3 reads CASSDPSSTDTQYF. CDR3 DNA: TGCGCCAGCAGCGACCCCTCTAGCACAGATACGCAGTATTTT.

The chain has TRBV20-1 and TRBJ1-2; 7 bases align to TRBD1. V gave up 3 bases and J gave up 0 bases; unmatched junction bases: 4. The CDR3 extends over 14 amino acids. CDR1 is DFQATT, CDR2 SNEGSKA, per germline (reference sequence). The DNA for the CDR3 is TGCAGTGCTAGTACGACAGGGACTAACTATGGCTACACCTTC. It specifies CSASTTGTNYGYTF.